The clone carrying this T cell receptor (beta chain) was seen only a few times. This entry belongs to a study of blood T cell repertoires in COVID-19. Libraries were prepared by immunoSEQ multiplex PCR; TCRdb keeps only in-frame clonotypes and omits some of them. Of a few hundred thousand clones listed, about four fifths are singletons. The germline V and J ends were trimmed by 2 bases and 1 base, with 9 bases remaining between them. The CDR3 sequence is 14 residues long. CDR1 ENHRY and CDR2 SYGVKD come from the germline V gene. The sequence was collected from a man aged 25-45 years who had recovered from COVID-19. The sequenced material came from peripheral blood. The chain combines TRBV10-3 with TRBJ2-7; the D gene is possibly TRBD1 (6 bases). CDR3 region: CAISEPQGSYEQYF. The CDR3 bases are TGTGCCATCAGTGAGCCACAGGGATCCTACGAGCAGTACTTC.